This T cell receptor (beta chain) was identified in a study of shared clonotypes between healthy human individuals. Sequencing was performed with immunoSEQ multiplex PCR; in TCRdb, only in-frame clones are kept and a portion is missing. The sample includes 780,000 or so clones, roughly 72% of them seen just once. Germline CDR1 and CDR2: SGHVS and FQNEAQ. The CDR3 runs to 17 residues. V dropped 3 bases and J dropped 4; count of bases not matched to a gene: 9. Study-level findings and limits: Around 4.7% was the fraction of naive CD4 clonotypes found shared across several donors.

Details on this clone: No antigen is known for it.

Splitting the CD4+ cells yielded a CD45RA+ naive subset and a CD45RA-negative memory subset. The TCR originated in a woman younger than 45 in good health. Input material: memory CD4+ T cells sorted from blood. Stated subset: CD45RA-negative fraction. The rearrangement links TRBV7-8 to TRBJ2-2; 9 nucleotides agree with TRBD2. The CDR3 reads CASSFYSGSISTGELFF. CDR3 coding DNA: TGTGCCAGCAGCTTCTATAGCGGGAGCATTAGCACCGGGGAGCTGTTTTTT.